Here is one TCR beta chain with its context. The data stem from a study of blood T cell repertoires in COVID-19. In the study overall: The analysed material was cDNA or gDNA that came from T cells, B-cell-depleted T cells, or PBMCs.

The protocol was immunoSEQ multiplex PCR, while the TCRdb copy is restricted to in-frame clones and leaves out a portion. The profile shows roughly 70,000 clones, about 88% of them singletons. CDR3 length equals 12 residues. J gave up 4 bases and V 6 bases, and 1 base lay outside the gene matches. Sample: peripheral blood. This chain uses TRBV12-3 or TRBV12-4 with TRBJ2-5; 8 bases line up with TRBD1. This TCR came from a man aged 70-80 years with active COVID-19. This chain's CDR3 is CASSTGGETQYF. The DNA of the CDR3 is TGTGCCAGCAGCACAGGGGGAGAGACCCAGTACTTC.